The 27 T cell receptor beta chains given below trace back to one sample, sequenced in a study of blood T cell repertoires in COVID-19. The protocol was immunoSEQ multiplex PCR, while the TCRdb copy is restricted to in-frame clones and leaves out a portion. The table shows around 260,000 clones, with 70% to 85% occurring only once. Material for sequencing was peripheral blood. The receptors were gathered from a human donor with COVID-19, enrolled during active disease. The donor label of this sample is uncertain.

V gene TRBV29-1 combines with J gene TRBJ1-2; TRBD1 is a possible D gene (6 bases). The CDR3 is 12 amino acids. The germline V gene has CDR1 SQVTM and CDR2 ANQGSEA. Between the trimmed V and J ends, which lost 5 bases and 4 bases, there was a span of 11 bases. CDR3 sequence reads: CSVLLGGYGYTF. CDR3 in DNA: TGCAGCGTTCTTTTAGGGGGCTATGGCTACACCTTC.

This clone came up many times. The rearrangement links TRBV5-8 to TRBJ1-5; TRBD1 agrees at 8 bases. Germline V gives CDR1 SGHTS, CDR2 YDEGEE. The CDR3 sequence is 15 residues long. V lost 5 bases, J lost 3 bases, and 7 bases stayed unmatched. CDR3 coding DNA: TGTGCCAGCAGACATCGGGACAGGTACAATCAGCCCCAGCATTTT. Translation: CASRHRDRYNQPQHF.

The chain links TRBV5-1 to TRBJ1-4; D is uncertain. V lost 7 bases and J lost 8, with 18 bases in between. This CDR3 has 14 residues. Germline V gene sequence: CDR1 SGHRS, CDR2 YFSETQ. The DNA for the CDR3 is TGCGCCAGCGCCGAAGGAGCCTCTGGGGAAAAACTGTTTTTT. Translated: CASAEGASGEKLFF.

The rearrangement joins TRBV3-1 (or the pseudogene TRBV3-2) to TRBJ2-1, with 12 nucleotides matching TRBD2. Trimming removed 2 bases from V and 3 bases from J; junction bases left unmatched: 8. The CDR3 totals 18 residues. Germline assignment: CDR1 LGHDT and CDR2 YNNKEL (reference sequence). CDR3 sequence (DNA): TGTGCCAGCAGCCAATCGACTAGCGGGAGTCTGGGCTACAATGAGCAGTTCTTC. It yields the protein CASSQSTSGSLGYNEQFF.

The chain couples TRBV5-8 to TRBJ1-4; D ambiguous. Trimming left V 4 bases short and J 2 bases short, with 12 bases between. Germline V gene sequence: CDR1 SGHTS, CDR2 YDEGEE. The CDR3 is 15 amino acids. The CDR3 DNA reads as TGTGCCAGCAGCCCGGGGAGCCAGACTAATGAAAAACTGTTTTTT. It encodes CASSPGSQTNEKLFF.

This clone has a single count. This chain joins TRBV11-2 and TRBJ2-3; D is possibly TRBD2 (5 bases). The germline V gene encodes CDR1 SGHAT and CDR2 FQNNGV. CDR3 length: 17 residues. V was clipped by 3 bases and J by 4 bases, with 20 bases between them. CDR3 amino acids: CASSFPGLITPPDTQYF. CDR3 sequence (DNA): TGTGCCAGCAGCTTCCCCGGACTCATAACTCCCCCAGATACGCAGTATTTT.

This rearrangement joins TRBV11-2 to TRBJ2-4, with 10 nucleotides matching TRBD2. The CDR3 is made up of 17 amino acids. J lost 6 bases, V lost 3 bases, and 11 bases had no gene match. Germline values: CDR1 SGHAT, CDR2 FQNNGV. The CDR3 nucleotides read TGTGCCAGCAGCTTGCGGGGCCAGCGGGAGGGCCTAAACATTCAGTACTTC. Translated: CASSLRGQREGLNIQYF.

The V call is TRBV7-2, the J call TRBJ1-1, with D possibly being TRBD1 (5 bases). The length of the CDR3 is 15 residues. V dropped 5 bases and J dropped 1 base, with 14 bases sitting between them. CDR1 and CDR2 from the germline V gene are SGHTA and FQGNSA. This chain's CDR3 is CASSLPQGANTEAFF. CDR3 coding DNA: TGTGCCAGCAGCCTACCCCAGGGCGCGAACACTGAAGCTTTCTTT.

V is TRBV6-6 and J is TRBJ1-2; possibly TRBD1 for D (6 bases). The germline V and J ends were trimmed by 4 bases and 5 bases, with 14 bases remaining between them. Per germline, CDR1 MNHNY and CDR2 SVGAGI (reference sequence). The CDR3 runs 14 residues. The CDR3 loop reads CASSSSSGVYGYTF. The CDR3 DNA follows: TGTGCCAGCAGTTCAAGCTCAGGGGTTTATGGCTACACCTTC.

The chain has TRBV28 and TRBJ1-5; D is unresolved. CDR1 MDHEN and CDR2 SYDVKM come from the germline V gene. This CDR3 region has 13 residues. Deletions cut 10 bases from V and 2 bases from J, with 12 bases between. The CDR3 DNA is TGTGCCATCTCAGAAGTGGGCAATCAGCCCCAGCATTTT. Protein product: CAISEVGNQPQHF.

This sequence joins TRBV9 and TRBJ1-2; D is ambiguous. CDR3 length: 12 residues. In germline, CDR1 is SGDLS, CDR2 YYNGEE. V was cut by 1 base and J by 9 bases, with 10 bases left in between. The CDR3 here is CASSVRSGSYTF. In DNA form, the CDR3 reads TGTGCCAGCAGCGTACGAAGTGGCAGCTACACCTTC. Combining the CDR3 with reference TRBV9 and TRBJ1-2 gives the whole variable domain DSGVTQTPKHLITATGQRVTLRCSPRSGDLSVYWYQQSLDQGLQFLIQYYNGEERAKGNILERFSAQQFPDLHSELNLSSLELGDSALYFCASSVRSGSYTFGSGTRLTVV.

This clone was seen only a few times. V gene TRBV19 combines with J gene TRBJ1-2; D may be TRBD1 (6 bases). Germline V gene data show CDR1 as LNHDA and CDR2 as SQIVND (reference sequence). The CDR3 runs 14 residues. V lost 7 bases to trimming and J lost 4 bases, with 16 bases between them. The CDR3 DNA reads as TGTGCCAGTACCCGTGGGGGCGCGGGCTATGGCTACACCTTC. Translated, it gives CASTRGGAGYGYTF.

V is TRBV19 and J is TRBJ1-2, with 8 positions matching TRBD1. This CDR3 contains 14 residues. J lost 7 bases, V lost 2 bases, and 6 bases had no gene match. CDR1 is LNHDA, CDR2 SQIVND, per germline (reference sequence). Here the CDR3 DNA reads TGTGCCAGTAGTATAACGACAGGGGCCGGTGGCTACACCTTC. Its translation: CASSITTGAGGYTF.

The chain joins TRBV28 to TRBJ1-3, with TRBD1 identical over 8 bases. V dropped 5 bases and J dropped 4; count of bases not matched to a gene: 10. The germline V gene encodes CDR1 MDHEN and CDR2 SYDVKM. This CDR3 has 16 residues. The CDR3 is CASSPHGQGKGNTIYF. The CDR3 DNA reads TGTGCCAGCAGTCCCCATGGACAGGGAAAGGGAAACACCATATATTTT.

This CDR3 is CASSLGVQGNYEQYF. The CDR3 nucleotides read TGTGCCAGCAGCTTAGGCGTCCAGGGAAACTACGAGCAGTACTTC. The rearrangement joins TRBV11-3 to TRBJ2-7; TRBD1 might be the D (5 bases). There are 15 residues in the CDR3. Trimming cost V 1 base and J 3 bases, with 13 bases left between them. Germline values: CDR1 SGHNT, CDR2 YENEEA.

This clone was seen just once. The chain has TRBV30 and TRBJ2-3; 13 positions agree with TRBD2. The J segment lost 3 bases and the V segment lost 2 bases, leaving 5 bases of the junction unmatched. The CDR3 is 16 residues long. Germline V CDR1 and CDR2: GTSNPN, SVGIG (reference sequence). The CDR3: CAWSLGTSGTTDTQYF. The DNA of the CDR3 is TGTGCCTGGAGTCTCGGGACTAGCGGGACGACAGATACGCAGTATTTT.

The J gene is TRBJ2-2, the V gene TRBV28; the match to TRBD2 covers 8 bases. CDR3 length: 14 amino acids. Germline CDR1 MDHEN, CDR2 SYDVKM. With V trimmed by 6 bases and J by 4 bases, 4 bases remained unmatched. This CDR3 reads CASRVSGTTGELFF. For the CDR3, the DNA is TGTGCCAGCAGAGTTAGCGGGACCACCGGGGAGCTGTTTTTT.

The chain links TRBV24-1 to TRBJ1-1, with unresolved D. Per germline, CDR1 KGHDR and CDR2 SFDVKD. This CDR3 region has 13 residues. Trimming cost V 9 bases and J 0 bases, with 10 bases left between them. The CDR3 region has the DNA TGTGCCACCCGAGGCAGCATGAACACTGAAGCTTTCTTT. It codes for CATRGSMNTEAFF.

The chain couples TRBV29-1 to TRBJ1-1, with TRBD1 identical over 8 bases. Germline lookup yields CDR1 SQVTM and CDR2 ANQGSEA. V lost 3 bases, J lost 6 bases, and 12 bases stayed unmatched. The CDR3 spans 15 residues. The CDR3 is CSVEALDRVASEAFF. In nucleotides, the CDR3 is TGCAGCGTTGAGGCCCTGGACAGGGTTGCATCTGAAGCTTTCTTT.

The sample holds a few counts of this clone. The rearrangement links TRBV4-1 to TRBJ2-7; 10 bases are a match to TRBD2. V lost 0 bases and J lost 3; bases outside the gene matches: 11. CDR1 and CDR2 (germline): MGHRA, YSYEKL. This CDR3 is built from 18 residues. The CDR3 region is CASSQDRKGTSVFYEQYF. The CDR3 coding sequence is TGCGCCAGCAGCCAAGATCGGAAAGGGACTAGCGTATTCTACGAGCAGTACTTC.

This clone occurred a few times. The rearrangement uses TRBV4-1 and TRBJ2-7, with 9 bases identical to TRBD2. Germline V gene data show CDR1 as MGHRA and CDR2 as YSYEKL. The CDR3 sequence is 15 residues long. J was trimmed by 2 bases and V by 2 bases; bases with no gene match: 4. The CDR3 region is CASSQPGLATYEQYF. CDR3 nucleotide sequence: TGCGCCAGCAGCCAACCGGGACTAGCTACCTACGAGCAGTACTTC.

The chain employs TRBV5-6 and TRBJ2-3, with TRBD2 matching over 8 bases. V lost 7 bases to trimming and J lost 0 bases; unmatched junction nucleotides: 4. CDR1 is SGHDT, CDR2 YYEEEE, per germline. The CDR3 sequence is 14 residues long. The CDR3 protein is CASRGGASTDTQYF. The CDR3 DNA reads as TGTGCCAGCCGGGGGGGGGCTAGCACAGATACGCAGTATTTT.

This clone was seen just once. CDR3 region: CASSLPAGGSLMNTGELFF. As DNA, the CDR3 is TGTGCCAGCAGCTTACCGGCCGGGGGGAGCCTAATGAACACCGGGGAGCTGTTTTTT. The chain uses TRBV7-3 and TRBJ2-2; TRBD2 matches 7 bases. Looked up from germline, CDR1 is SGHTA and CDR2 is FQGTGA. This CDR3 contains 19 residues. V dropped 2 bases and J dropped 1; count of bases not matched to a gene: 13.

The DNA for the CDR3 is TGTGCCAGCAGATTACTCACAGGGTATGGCTACACCTTC. Translation gives CASRLLTGYGYTF. V is TRBV6-6 and J is TRBJ1-2; possibly TRBD1 for D (6 bases). V was clipped by 6 bases and J by 5 bases, with 13 bases between them. Germline V gene lookup returns CDR1 MNHNY and CDR2 SVGAGI (reference sequence). The CDR3 extends over 13 amino acids.

The chain links TRBV28 to TRBJ2-2; D is perhaps TRBD2 (6 bases). The CDR3 contains 15 residues. The V gene lost 9 bases and the J gene lost 1 base, with 15 bases spanning the gap. Germline V CDR1 and CDR2: MDHEN, SYDVKM. The CDR3 nucleotides are TGTGCCAGTGGGGGGACTGAGGTGAACACCGGGGAGCTGTTTTTT. This codes for CASGGTEVNTGELFF.

The V call is TRBV6-5, the J call TRBJ2-1; 7 bases line up with TRBD2. The trim removed 6 bases at V and 6 bases at J, leaving 8 bases unmatched. Germline assignment: CDR1 MNHEY and CDR2 SVGAGI. CDR3 size: 14 residues. CDR3 sequence: CASRLAATLNEQFF. The CDR3 coding sequence is TGTGCCAGCAGGCTAGCGGCAACCCTCAATGAGCAGTTCTTC.

The rearrangement links TRBV11-2 to TRBJ2-2; D might be TRBD2 (5 bases). Trimming pared 4 bases from V and 1 base from J, leaving 13 bases between. This CDR3 spans 16 amino acids. In germline, CDR1 is SGHAT, CDR2 FQNNGV. CDR3 coding DNA: TGTGCCAGCAGCTCGCTGGGAGCGGTGAACACCGGGGAGCTGTTTTTT. Protein: CASSSLGAVNTGELFF. Drawing the rest from reference TRBV11-2 and TRBJ2-2, the complete variable domain is EAGVAQSPRYKIIEKRQSVAFWCNPISGHATLYWYQQILGQGPKLLIQFQNNGVVDDSQLPKDRFSAERLKGVDSTLKIQPAKLEDSAVYLCASSSLGAVNTGELFFGEGSRLTVL.